This T cell receptor (beta chain) derives from a study of vaccination and CD4 T cells after COVID-19. Overall study context: As their vaccination, participants received two doses of either BNT162b2 or mRNA-1273 vaccine. The cells were exposed to overlapping spike peptides originating from SARS-CoV-2, HCoV-NL63, HCoV-OC43 and HCoV-229E for stimulation. Study conclusions and caveats: In convalescent patients, a median approximately 90% of reactive clones appeared only post-vaccination.

Note on this clonotype: The antigen is undetermined.

At the Johns Hopkins FTIC core, DNA taken from cultured CD4+ T cells was sequenced by way of the Oncomine TCR Beta short-read assay. TCRdb ran MiXCR on the PCR reads and lists one entry per CDR3 protein. The sample consists of more than 4,500 distinct CDR3 sequences, 40% of them appearing once. This CDR3 is built from 11 residues. Germline V gene data show CDR1 as SNHLY and CDR2 as FYNNEI. The germline V and J ends were trimmed by 2 bases and 5 bases, with 4 bases remaining between them. As for treatment: approximately 9-day PBMC culture with coronavirus spike peptide pools or control peptides (ViraFEST assay).

This TCR came from a human donor who had recovered from COVID-19. The sequencing sample was made of CD4+ T cells from blood, cultured in vitro. The V call is TRBV2, the J call TRBJ2-7, with D hard to call. This chain's CDR3 is CASSELDEQYF. The DNA of the CDR3 is TGTGCCAGCAGTGAATTGGACGAGCAGTACTTC.